A single sample gave rise to the 23 T cell receptor beta chains below, sequenced in a study of T cell clonotyping in hematopoietic cell transplantation. Measured with immunoSEQ multiplex PCR; TCRdb has only the in-frame clones, and not every one. This repertoire shows under 2,000 clones, roughly three quarters found once; its top ten account for roughly 7.3%. Material for sequencing was peripheral blood mononuclear cells. Source of these receptors: a man younger than 40 in good health. Some clones in this sample may be carry-over from other donors' samples.

The gene calls are TRBV5-1 and TRBJ1-4; 7 bases line up with TRBD1. CDR1 is SGHRS and CDR2 is YFSETQ in the germline V gene. With V trimmed by 3 bases and J by 5 bases, 7 bases remained unmatched. The CDR3 is made up of 15 amino acids. The CDR3 bases are TGCGCCAGCAGCTCCGGTAGGGGGCGGAATGAAAAACTGTTTTTT. Translation gives CASSSGRGRNEKLFF.

This clone was recorded once. V gene TRBV7-6 combines with J gene TRBJ2-7; 11 bases line up with TRBD2. After removal of 1 base from V and 3 bases from J, the junction contained 5 bases not matched to a gene. Germline CDR1 SGHVS, CDR2 FNYEAQ. The CDR3 length is 16 residues. For the CDR3, the DNA is TGTGCCAGCAGCTTAGGGGCTAGCGGGGGGCACTACGAGCAGTACTTC. The encoded protein is CASSLGASGGHYEQYF.

The genes are TRBV28 and TRBJ1-2, with D possibly TRBD1 on 5 matching bases. The V end was cut by 6 bases, the J end by 6 bases, with 11 bases between. CDR1 MDHEN and CDR2 SYDVKM come from the germline V gene. This CDR3 has 12 residues. CDR3 protein: CASSLGVHGYTF. CDR3 DNA: TGTGCCAGCAGCTTGGGGGTCCATGGCTACACCTTC.

The V and J genes are TRBV7-9 and TRBJ1-2; tentative D call: TRBD1 (5 bases). Trimming took off 2 bases at V and 5 bases at J, with 12 bases between the two ends. Germline CDR1 reads SEHNR; CDR2 reads FQNEAQ (reference sequence). The CDR3 is made up of 14 amino acids. The CDR3 nucleotides are TGTGCCAGCAGCTTAACCGGGACTGAGTATGGCTACACCTTC. Encoded protein: CASSLTGTEYGYTF.

The chain is built from TRBV10-3 and TRBJ2-7, with D unresolved. Germline lookup yields CDR1 ENHRY and CDR2 SYGVKD. The germline V and J ends were trimmed by 4 bases and 5 bases, with 6 bases remaining between them. The CDR3 has 11 residues. CDR3 loop: CAISVQNEQYF. The CDR3 DNA follows: TGTGCCATCAGTGTTCAGAACGAGCAGTACTTC.

In this sample, this clone turned up a few times. The chain employs TRBV6-5 and TRBJ2-1, with 12 bases aligning to TRBD1. This CDR3 has 15 residues. In germline, CDR1 is MNHEY, CDR2 SVGAGI. V shed 6 bases and J 6 bases; nucleotides not matched to a gene: 6. The CDR3 nucleotides read TGTGCCAGCAGCTCCGGGACAGGGGGCTCCAATGAGCAGTTCTTC. It codes for CASSSGTGGSNEQFF.

The chain links TRBV4-3 to TRBJ2-7, with TRBD1 matching over 9 bases. There are 14 residues in the CDR3. Germline trimming cut 5 bases from V and 3 bases from J; bases unmatched to any gene: 5. The germline CDR1 and CDR2 sequences are LGHNA and YSLEER. The DNA for the CDR3 is TGCGCCAGCAGCGTCCGGGACAGGGACTACGAGCAGTACTTC. It is translated as CASSVRDRDYEQYF.

J is TRBJ1-3 and V is TRBV5-4; tentative D call: TRBD1 (6 bases). The CDR3 sequence is 16 residues long. V lost 2 bases, J lost 0 bases, and 12 bases lay in between. CDR1 and CDR2 (germline): SGHNT, YYREEE (reference sequence). The DNA of the CDR3 is TGTGCCAGCAGCTTAGGGGGGCTTCCCTCTGGAAACACCATATATTTT. This encodes CASSLGGLPSGNTIYF. Full variable domain (missing parts from reference TRBV5-4 and TRBJ1-3): ETGVTQSPTHLIKTRGQQVTLRCSSQSGHNTVSWYQQALGQGPQFIFQYYREEENGRGNFPPRFSGLQFPNYSSELNVNALELDDSALYLCASSLGGLPSGNTIYFGEGSWLTVV.

The chain is built from TRBV11-2 and TRBJ1-2; tentative D call: TRBD1 (5 bases). This CDR3 has 17 residues. Germline lookup yields CDR1 SGHAT and CDR2 FQNNGV. Trimming pared 5 bases from V and 2 bases from J, leaving 21 bases between. CDR3 residues: CASSALTGSRGNYGYTF. CDR3 nucleotide sequence: TGTGCCAGCAGCGCACTAACCGGGAGTCGGGGGAACTATGGCTACACCTTC. The full variable domain, completed using reference TRBV11-2 and TRBJ1-2, is EAGVAQSPRYKIIEKRQSVAFWCNPISGHATLYWYQQILGQGPKLLIQFQNNGVVDDSQLPKDRFSAERLKGVDSTLKIQPAKLEDSAVYLCASSALTGSRGNYGYTFGSGTRLTVV.

The chain uses TRBV2 and TRBJ1-3, with D possibly being TRBD1 (5 bases). The CDR3 is made up of 14 amino acids. The ends were cut back, 10 bases at V and 0 bases at J, with 13 bases in the middle. CDR1 is SNHLY, CDR2 FYNNEI, per germline. The CDR3 is CATRLQVSGNTIYF. The CDR3 DNA reads TGTGCCACCCGCCTACAGGTCTCTGGAAACACCATATATTTT.

This clone is large in the sample. The CDR3 spells CASSRDFQETQYF. The CDR3 DNA is TGTGCCAGTAGTAGGGACTTTCAAGAGACCCAGTACTTC. The chain uses TRBV19 and TRBJ2-5; maybe TRBD2 (6 bases). The CDR3 spans 13 residues. Trimming cost V 4 bases and J 2 bases, with 8 bases left between them. Germline assignment: CDR1 LNHDA and CDR2 SQIVND (reference sequence).

This clone was counted only a few times. V gene TRBV19 combines with J gene TRBJ2-7, with a weak D call TRBD1 (6 bases). The CDR3 has 13 residues. Germline CDR1 reads LNHDA; CDR2 reads SQIVND (reference sequence). The germline V and J ends were trimmed by 2 bases and 5 bases, with 10 bases remaining between them. In DNA form, the CDR3 reads TGTGCCAGTAGTATATTACAGGGCGACGAGCAGTACTTC. It translates to CASSILQGDEQYF.

The J gene is TRBJ1-2, the V gene TRBV4-1; D ambiguous. The CDR3 has 14 amino acids. From germline, CDR1 is MGHRA and CDR2 YSYEKL. Trimming took off 1 base at V and 3 bases at J, with 9 bases between the two ends. CDR3 region: CASSQGHHDYGYTF. Written as DNA, the CDR3 is TGCGCCAGCAGCCAAGGACACCACGACTATGGCTACACCTTC.

The V and J genes are TRBV11-1 and TRBJ1-3; unclear D gene. The CDR3 is 15 residues long. V gave up 4 bases and J gave up 1 base, with 11 bases separating them. Germline-derived CDR1 and CDR2 are SGHAT and FQDESV (reference sequence). The CDR3: CASSSNPASGNTIYF. In DNA form, the CDR3 reads TGTGCCAGCAGCTCGAACCCCGCTTCTGGAAACACCATATATTTT.

V and J are TRBV7-2 and TRBJ2-7, with 7 nucleotides matching TRBD1. Germline CDR1 and CDR2: SGHTA and FQGNSA. Losses at the gene ends were 1 base for V and 5 bases for J; bases not matched to a gene: 8. CDR3 length equals 15 residues. This CDR3 reads CASSLVSGQDDEQYF. For the CDR3, the DNA is TGTGCCAGCAGCTTAGTCTCCGGACAGGACGACGAGCAGTACTTC.

This chain connects TRBV19 to TRBJ1-2, with TRBD1 as a possible D gene (6 bases). V gave up 10 bases and J gave up 8 bases, with 20 bases separating them. Germline V gene data show CDR1 as LNHDA and CDR2 as SQIVND (reference sequence). The CDR3 consists of 13 residues. CDR3 sequence reads: CATLNRGRKGYTF. Written as DNA, the CDR3 is TGTGCCACCCTTAATAGGGGGAGGAAAGGCTACACCTTC.

V usage is TRBV11-2 and J usage is TRBJ1-1; D ambiguous. CDR1 SGHAT and CDR2 FQNNGV come from the germline V gene. The CDR3 has 12 amino acids. V lost 8 bases and J lost 0, with 7 bases in between. Here the CDR3 reads CASGWVNTEAFF. The CDR3 DNA reads TGTGCCAGCGGCTGGGTGAACACTGAAGCTTTCTTT.

This chain links TRBV5-4 with TRBJ2-7; TRBD1 is a possible D gene (6 bases). The CDR3 loop spans 15 amino acids. V was pared by 4 bases and J by 6 bases, with 20 bases between. Looked up from germline, CDR1 is SGHNT and CDR2 is YYREEE (reference sequence). The CDR3 is CASSPTVLQGVEQYF. The CDR3 nucleotides read TGTGCCAGCAGCCCGACAGTTTTACAGGGAGTCGAGCAGTACTTC.

This clone was seen a single time. The chain has TRBV11-3 and TRBJ2-7; D is undetermined. CDR1 is SGHNT, CDR2 YENEEA, per germline. The CDR3 totals 13 residues. The germline V and J ends were trimmed by 1 base and 4 bases, with 8 bases remaining between them. CDR3 amino acids: CASSLVTSYEQYF. Here the CDR3 DNA reads TGTGCCAGCAGCTTAGTAACATCATACGAGCAGTACTTC.

V usage is TRBV9 and J usage is TRBJ1-1, with a tentative D call TRBD1 (5 bases). V was shortened by 3 bases and J by 7 bases, with 10 bases between the two germline ends. Germline V gives CDR1 SGDLS, CDR2 YYNGEE. This CDR3 region has 12 residues. The CDR3 loop reads CASSAAGGEAFF. For the CDR3, the DNA is TGTGCCAGCAGCGCGGCCGGGGGTGAAGCTTTCTTT.

The rearrangement uses TRBV27 and TRBJ1-2, with D unclear. The CDR3 extends over 13 amino acids. Per the germline V gene, CDR1 is MNHEY and CDR2 is SMNVEV (reference sequence). Trimming shortened V by 9 bases and J by 7 bases, and 18 bases separated the two germline ends. In DNA, the CDR3 is TGTGCCAGTAGGTCGGGAGATGGTTTTGGCTACACCTTC. Protein product: CASRSGDGFGYTF.

The chain is built from TRBV6-5 and TRBJ1-1; D unresolved. CDR1 and CDR2 (germline): MNHEY, SVGAGI. Trimming stripped 5 bases from V and 3 bases from J, with 10 bases between. The CDR3 length is 13 residues. The CDR3 spells CASSEVSYTEAFF. CDR3 sequence (DNA): TGTGCCAGCAGTGAGGTGTCGTACACTGAAGCTTTCTTT.

V gene TRBV30 combines with J gene TRBJ2-7; 7 bases are shared with TRBD2. The CDR3 length is 16 residues. V trimming: 2 bases; J trimming: 4 bases; junction bases outside the gene matches: 14. Germline CDR1 reads GTSNPN; CDR2 reads SVGIG (reference sequence). CDR3 region: CAWSFPRASGGYEQYF. The CDR3 nucleotides read TGTGCCTGGAGTTTCCCCAGGGCTAGCGGAGGATACGAGCAGTACTTC.